This T cell receptor (beta chain) comes out of a study of CD8+ T cells in alopecia areata. Whole-study results and caveats: Higher clonality than in normal scalp was seen in lesional scalp, especially alopecia totalis/universalis.

Treatment here: oral pan-JAK inhibitor, 5-10 mg twice daily. The CDR3 covers 14 residues. V lost 4 bases to trimming and J lost 0 bases, with 7 bases between them. To note about this clone: Its cognate antigen is unknown.

The sequencing template was cDNA reverse transcribed from extracted RNA. This table comes from immunoSEQ multiplex PCR, and its TCRdb copy is limited to in-frame clones, with some not included. The table lists roughly 230,000 clones, roughly 40% of them singletons, with about 2.6% in the top ten. V is TRBV23-1 and J is TRBJ1-5; no clear D gene. TRBV23-1 is assigned to the ORF class and has an uncertain function. The source of this sequence is a human donor with alopecia areata. The sequencing used CD4+ T cells sorted from blood, collected between weeks 36 and 40, from a patient treated with tofacitinib. CDR3 DNA: TGCGCCAGCAGTCTTTGGGATAGCAATCAGCCCCAGCATTTT. Its translation: CASSLWDSNQPQHF.